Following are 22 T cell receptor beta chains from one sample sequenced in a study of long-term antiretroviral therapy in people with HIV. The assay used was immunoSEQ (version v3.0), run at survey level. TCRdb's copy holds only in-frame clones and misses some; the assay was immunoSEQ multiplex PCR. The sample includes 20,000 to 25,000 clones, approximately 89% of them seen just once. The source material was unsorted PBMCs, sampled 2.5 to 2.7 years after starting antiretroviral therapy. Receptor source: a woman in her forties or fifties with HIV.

The CDR3 loop reads CASSNRGTTDTQYF. CDR3 bases: TGTGCCAGCAGCAACAGGGGAACCACAGATACGCAGTATTTT. The V gene is TRBV7-9, the J gene TRBJ2-3; 7 nucleotides agree with TRBD1. This CDR3 contains 14 residues. CDR1 SEHNR and CDR2 FQNEAQ come from the germline V gene (reference sequence). V lost 5 bases, J lost 2 bases, and 4 bases stayed unmatched.

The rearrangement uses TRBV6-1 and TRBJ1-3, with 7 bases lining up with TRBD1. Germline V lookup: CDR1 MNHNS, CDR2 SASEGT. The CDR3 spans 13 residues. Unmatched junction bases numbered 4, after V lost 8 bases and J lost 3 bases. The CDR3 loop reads CASRDRDGNTIYF. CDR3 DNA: TGTGCCAGCCGGGACAGAGATGGAAACACCATATATTTT.

The CDR3 is CASKVQNRETDTQYF. The CDR3, as DNA: TGCGCCAGCAAGGTCCAGAACAGGGAGACAGATACGCAGTATTTT. This chain uses TRBV5-1 with TRBJ2-3; TRBD1 is a possible D gene (6 bases). CDR1 is SGHRS and CDR2 is YFSETQ in the germline V gene. There are 15 residues in the CDR3. V lost 6 bases and J lost 3, with 17 bases in between.

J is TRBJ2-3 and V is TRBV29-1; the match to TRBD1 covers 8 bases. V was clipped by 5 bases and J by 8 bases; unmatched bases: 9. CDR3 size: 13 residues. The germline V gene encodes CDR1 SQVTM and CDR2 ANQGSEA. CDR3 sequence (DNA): TGCAGCGTTCGGGACAGGCCCTCGGGTACGCAGTATTTT. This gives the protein CSVRDRPSGTQYF.

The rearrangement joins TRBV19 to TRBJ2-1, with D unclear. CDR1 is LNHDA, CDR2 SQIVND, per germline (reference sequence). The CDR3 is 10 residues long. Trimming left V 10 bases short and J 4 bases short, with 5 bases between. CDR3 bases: TGTGCCACCGGGTACAATGAGCAGTTCTTC. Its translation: CATGYNEQFF.

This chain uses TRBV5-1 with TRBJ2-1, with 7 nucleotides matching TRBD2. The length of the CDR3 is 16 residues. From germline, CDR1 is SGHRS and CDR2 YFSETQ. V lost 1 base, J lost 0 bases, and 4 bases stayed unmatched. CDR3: CASSLFGGSSYNEQFF. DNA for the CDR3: TGCGCCAGCAGCTTGTTCGGCGGGAGCTCCTACAATGAGCAGTTCTTC.

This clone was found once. The CDR3 region is CASSGWGGRGSYEQYF. The CDR3 DNA sequence: TGTGCCAGCAGCGGCTGGGGGGGTAGAGGGTCCTACGAGCAGTACTTC. The rearrangement joins TRBV5-6 to TRBJ2-7, with TRBD2 matching over 7 bases. Trimming at V came to 4 bases and at J to 1 base, leaving 11 bases not matched to a gene. The CDR3 is made up of 16 amino acids. Per the germline V gene, CDR1 is SGHDT and CDR2 is YYEEEE.

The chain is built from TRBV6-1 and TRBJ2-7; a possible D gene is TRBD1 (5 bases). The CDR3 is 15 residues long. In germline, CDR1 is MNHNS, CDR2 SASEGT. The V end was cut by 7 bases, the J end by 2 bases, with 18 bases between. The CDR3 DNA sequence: TGTGCCAGCACCCCATTCCCCCAGGGTGCCTACGAGCAGTACTTC. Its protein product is CASTPFPQGAYEQYF.

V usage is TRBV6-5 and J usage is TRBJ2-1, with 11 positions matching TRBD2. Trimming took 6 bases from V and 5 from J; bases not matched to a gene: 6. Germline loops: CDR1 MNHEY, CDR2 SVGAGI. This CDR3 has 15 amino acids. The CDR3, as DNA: TGTGCCAGCAGAAGGGAGGGACTAGCGGACAATGAGCAGTTCTTC. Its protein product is CASRREGLADNEQFF.

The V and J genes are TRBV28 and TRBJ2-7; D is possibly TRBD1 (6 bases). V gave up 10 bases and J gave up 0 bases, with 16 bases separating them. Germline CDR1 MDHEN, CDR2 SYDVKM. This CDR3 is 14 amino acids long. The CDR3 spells CATGDTGISYEQYF. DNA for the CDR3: TGTGCCACAGGGGATACGGGGATCTCCTACGAGCAGTACTTC.

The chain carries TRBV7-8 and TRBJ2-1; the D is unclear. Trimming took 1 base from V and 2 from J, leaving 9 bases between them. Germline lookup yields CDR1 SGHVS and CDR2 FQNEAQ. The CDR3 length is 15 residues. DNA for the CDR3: TGTGCCAGCAGCTTAGGGGTGCTCACCTACAATGAGCAGTTCTTC. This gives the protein CASSLGVLTYNEQFF.

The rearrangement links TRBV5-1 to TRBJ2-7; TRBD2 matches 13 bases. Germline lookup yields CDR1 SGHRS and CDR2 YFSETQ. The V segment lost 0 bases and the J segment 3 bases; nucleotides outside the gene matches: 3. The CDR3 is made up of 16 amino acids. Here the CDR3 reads CASSLGGLAGNYEQYF. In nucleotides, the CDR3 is TGCGCCAGCAGCTTGGGGGGACTAGCGGGGAACTACGAGCAGTACTTC.

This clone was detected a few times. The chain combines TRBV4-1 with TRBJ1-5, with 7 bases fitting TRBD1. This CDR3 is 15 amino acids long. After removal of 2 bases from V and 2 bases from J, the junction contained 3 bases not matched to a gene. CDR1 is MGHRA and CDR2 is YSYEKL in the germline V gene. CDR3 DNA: TGCGCCAGCAGCCAACCAGGGGGGGGCAATCAGCCCCAGCATTTT. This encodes CASSQPGGGNQPQHF.

The chain's CDR3 is CASRPWTEKANYGYTF. The CDR3 coding sequence is TGTGCCAGCAGGCCCTGGACAGAGAAAGCTAACTATGGCTACACCTTC. The V gene is TRBV27, the J gene TRBJ1-2; D perhaps matches TRBD1 (6 bases). V was trimmed by 6 bases and J by 0 bases, leaving 17 bases between them. This CDR3 is built from 16 residues. Germline CDR1 reads MNHEY; CDR2 reads SMNVEV (reference sequence).

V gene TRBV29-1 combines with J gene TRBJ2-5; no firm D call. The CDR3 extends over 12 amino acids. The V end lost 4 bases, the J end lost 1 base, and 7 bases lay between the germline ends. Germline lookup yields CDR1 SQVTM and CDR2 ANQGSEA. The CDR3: CSVGGRQETQYF. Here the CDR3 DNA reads TGCAGCGTTGGGGGTCGCCAAGAGACCCAGTACTTC.

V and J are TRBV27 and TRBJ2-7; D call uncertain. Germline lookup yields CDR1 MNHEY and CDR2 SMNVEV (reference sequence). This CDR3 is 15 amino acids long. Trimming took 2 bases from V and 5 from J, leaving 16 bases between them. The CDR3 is CASSLTTAWGNEQYF. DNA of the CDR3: TGTGCCAGCAGTTTAACGACTGCTTGGGGTAACGAGCAGTACTTC.

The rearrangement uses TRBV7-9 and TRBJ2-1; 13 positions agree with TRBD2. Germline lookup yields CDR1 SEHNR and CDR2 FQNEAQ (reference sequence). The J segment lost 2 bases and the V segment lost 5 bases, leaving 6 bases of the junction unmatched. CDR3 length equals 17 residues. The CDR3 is CASSPRLAGGPYNEQFF. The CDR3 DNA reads TGTGCCAGCAGCCCCCGACTAGCGGGAGGTCCCTACAATGAGCAGTTCTTC. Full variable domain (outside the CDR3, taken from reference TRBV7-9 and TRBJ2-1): DTGVSQNPRHKITKRGQNVTFRCDPISEHNRLYWYRQTLGQGPEFLTYFQNEAQLEKSRLLSDRFSAERPKGSFSTLEIQRTEQGDSAMYLCASSPRLAGGPYNEQFFGPGTRLTVL.

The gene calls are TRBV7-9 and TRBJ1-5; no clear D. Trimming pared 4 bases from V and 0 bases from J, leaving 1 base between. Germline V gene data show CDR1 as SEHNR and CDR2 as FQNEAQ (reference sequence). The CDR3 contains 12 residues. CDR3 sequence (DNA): TGTGCCAGCAGCTATAGCAATCAGCCCCAGCATTTT. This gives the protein CASSYSNQPQHF.

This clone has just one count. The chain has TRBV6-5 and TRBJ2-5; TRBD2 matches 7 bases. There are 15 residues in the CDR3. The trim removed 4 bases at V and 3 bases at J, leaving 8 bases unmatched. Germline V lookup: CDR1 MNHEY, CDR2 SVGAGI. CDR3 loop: CASSSAGESKETQYF. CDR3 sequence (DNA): TGTGCCAGCAGTTCTGCGGGAGAAAGCAAAGAGACCCAGTACTTC.

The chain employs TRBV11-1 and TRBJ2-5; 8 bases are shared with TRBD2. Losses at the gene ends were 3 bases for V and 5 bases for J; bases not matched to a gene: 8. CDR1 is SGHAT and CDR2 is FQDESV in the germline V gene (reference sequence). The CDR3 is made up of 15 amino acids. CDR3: CASSLEGLVSETQYF. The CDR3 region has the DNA TGTGCCAGCAGCTTGGAGGGACTAGTTTCCGAGACCCAGTACTTC.

CDR3 bases: TGTGCCAGCAGCCCCCGGGACGGAGACCAAGAGACCCAGTACTTC. It is translated as CASSPRDGDQETQYF. V and J are TRBV7-9 and TRBJ2-5; D may correspond to TRBD1 or TRBD2 (5 bases each). V lost 5 bases and J 0 bases, leaving 13 bases between the germline ends. Germline V CDR1 and CDR2: SEHNR, FQNEAQ (reference sequence). The CDR3 runs to 15 residues.

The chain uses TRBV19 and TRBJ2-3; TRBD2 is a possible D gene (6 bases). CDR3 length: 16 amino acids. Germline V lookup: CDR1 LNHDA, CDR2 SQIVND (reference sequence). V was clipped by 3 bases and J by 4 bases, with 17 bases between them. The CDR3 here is CASSIRRAGRADTQYF. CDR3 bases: TGTGCCAGTAGTATCCGACGGGCGGGAAGGGCAGATACGCAGTATTTT. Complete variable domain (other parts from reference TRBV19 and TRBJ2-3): DGGITQSPKYLFRKEGQNVTLSCEQNLNHDAMYWYRQDPGQGLRLIYYSQIVNDFQKGDIAEGYSVSREKKESFPLTVTSAQKNPTAFYLCASSIRRAGRADTQYFGPGTRLTVL.